This T cell receptor (beta chain) was sequenced in a study of T cell responses to AZD1222 COVID-19 vaccine. The assay was immunoSEQ multiplex PCR, and TCRdb's table has in-frame clones only and misses some. The profile covers 150,000 or so clones, with approximately 90% appearing a single time and 2.6% taken by the ten largest. The CDR3 is 12 amino acids. V gave up 0 bases and J gave up 7 bases, with 6 bases separating them. Germline values: CDR1 MNHEY, CDR2 SVGAGI. This sequence joins TRBV6-5 and TRBJ1-1; D is unresolved. The receptor was isolated from an adult in good health. This sample comprised peripheral blood, obtained on day 0 of AZD1222 vaccination. The CDR3 nucleotides read TGTGCCAGCAGTTACTCTCCCGGTGAAGCTTTCTTT. Protein product: CASSYSPGEAFF.